This TCR beta chain was sequenced in a study of radiotherapy plus CTLA-4 blockade in lung cancer. Study-level results: After treatment with radiotherapy plus ipilimumab, TCR clones that came from the tumor expanded in blood.

Worth noting for this clone: Antigen: not known.

TCRdb's copy holds only in-frame clones and misses some; the assay was immunoSEQ multiplex PCR. Seen here are 30,000 or so clones, 70% observed once, and the top ten hold 4%. Germline CDR1 reads SGDLS; CDR2 reads YYNGEE. The CDR3 covers 17 residues. V lost 0 bases, J lost 0 bases, and 14 bases lay in between. The gene calls are TRBV9 and TRBJ2-3; D gene ambiguous. The sequenced sample was peripheral blood, obtained from a patient treated with radiotherapy plus ipilimumab. This sequence originates from a human donor with non-small cell lung cancer who had stable disease on radiotherapy plus ipilimumab. The DNA of the CDR3 is TGTGCCAGCAGCGTAGACAACTACTTATCTAGCACAGATACGCAGTATTTT. It is translated as CASSVDNYLSSTDTQYF.